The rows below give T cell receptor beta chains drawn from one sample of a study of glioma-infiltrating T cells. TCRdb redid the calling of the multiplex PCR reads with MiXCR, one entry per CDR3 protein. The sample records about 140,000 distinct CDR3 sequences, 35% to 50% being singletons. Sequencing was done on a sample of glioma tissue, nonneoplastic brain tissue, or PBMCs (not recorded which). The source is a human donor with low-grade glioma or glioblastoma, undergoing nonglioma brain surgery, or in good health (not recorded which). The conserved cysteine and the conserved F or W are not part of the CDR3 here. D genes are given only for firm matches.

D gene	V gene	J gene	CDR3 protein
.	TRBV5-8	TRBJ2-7	ASSSRTFPY
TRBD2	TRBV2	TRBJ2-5	ASVSGGSGKTQY
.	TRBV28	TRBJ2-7	ASSLASVWREQY
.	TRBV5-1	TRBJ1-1	ASSPMGENTEAF
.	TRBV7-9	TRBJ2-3	ASSLDPGLRTDTQY
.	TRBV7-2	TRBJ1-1	ASSLFHGVGTEAF
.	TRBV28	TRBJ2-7	ASSFGHSDEQY
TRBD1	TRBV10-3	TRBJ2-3	AISADRVRDTQY
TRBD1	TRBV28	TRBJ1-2	ASSLVRGVIGYT
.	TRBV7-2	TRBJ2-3	ASAARTDTQY
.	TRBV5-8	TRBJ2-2	ASSFKLAGELF
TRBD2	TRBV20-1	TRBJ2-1	SAIPGTSYEQF
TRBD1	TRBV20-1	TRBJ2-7	IAKTGGGYEQY
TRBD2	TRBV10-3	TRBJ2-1	AISEPGLAGVNEQF
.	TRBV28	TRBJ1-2	ASSLTASSYGYT
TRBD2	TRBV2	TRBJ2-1	ASALAGGKQF
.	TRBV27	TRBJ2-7	ASSLGGGYEQY
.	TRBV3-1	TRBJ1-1	ASSQGSFQEAF
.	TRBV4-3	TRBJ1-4	ASSQEGAANEKLF
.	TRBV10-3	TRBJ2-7	AISEVGYEQY
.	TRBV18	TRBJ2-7	ASSPPRGRPYEQY
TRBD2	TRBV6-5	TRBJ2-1	ASTARTSVEGEQF
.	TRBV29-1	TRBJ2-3	SVEGLTGFTDTQY
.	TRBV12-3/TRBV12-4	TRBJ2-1	ASRNSSSYNERF
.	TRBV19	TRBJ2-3	ASSMTGSSTDTQY